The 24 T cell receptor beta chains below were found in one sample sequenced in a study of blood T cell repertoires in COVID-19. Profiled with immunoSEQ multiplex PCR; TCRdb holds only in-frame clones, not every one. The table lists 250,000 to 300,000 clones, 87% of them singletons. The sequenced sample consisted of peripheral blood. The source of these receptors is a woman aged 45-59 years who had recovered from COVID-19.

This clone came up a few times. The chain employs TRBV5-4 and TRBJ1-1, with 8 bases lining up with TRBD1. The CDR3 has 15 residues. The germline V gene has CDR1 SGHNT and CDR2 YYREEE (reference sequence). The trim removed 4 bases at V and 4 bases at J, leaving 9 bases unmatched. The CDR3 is CASSARQGSGTEAFF. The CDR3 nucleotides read TGTGCCAGCAGCGCTCGACAGGGGAGCGGCACTGAAGCTTTCTTT.

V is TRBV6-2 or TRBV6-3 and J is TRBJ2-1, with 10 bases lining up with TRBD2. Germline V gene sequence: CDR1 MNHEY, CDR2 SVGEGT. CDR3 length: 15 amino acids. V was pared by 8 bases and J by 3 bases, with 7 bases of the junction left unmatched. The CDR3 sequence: CASRQRGGFYNEQFF. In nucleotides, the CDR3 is TGTGCCAGCCGCCAGCGGGGGGGTTTCTACAATGAGCAGTTCTTC.

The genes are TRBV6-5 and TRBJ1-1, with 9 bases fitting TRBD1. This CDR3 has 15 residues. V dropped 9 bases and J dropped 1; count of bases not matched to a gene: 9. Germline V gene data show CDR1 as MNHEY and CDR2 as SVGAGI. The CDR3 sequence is CASNRDRASNTEAFF. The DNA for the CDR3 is TGTGCCAGTAACCGGGACAGGGCATCGAACACTGAAGCTTTCTTT.

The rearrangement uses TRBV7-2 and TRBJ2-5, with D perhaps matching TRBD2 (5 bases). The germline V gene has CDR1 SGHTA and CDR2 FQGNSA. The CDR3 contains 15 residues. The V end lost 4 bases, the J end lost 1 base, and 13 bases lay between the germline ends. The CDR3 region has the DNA TGTGCCAGCAGCTCCGAGGGCATGATCCAAGAGACCCAGTACTTC. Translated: CASSSEGMIQETQYF.

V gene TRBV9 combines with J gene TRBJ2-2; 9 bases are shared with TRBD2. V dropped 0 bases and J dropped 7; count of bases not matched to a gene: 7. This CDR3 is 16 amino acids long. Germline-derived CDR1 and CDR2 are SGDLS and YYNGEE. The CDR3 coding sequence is TGTGCCAGCAGCGTAGGAGCGGGAGGTCTAGGCGGGGAGCTGTTTTTT. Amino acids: CASSVGAGGLGGELFF.

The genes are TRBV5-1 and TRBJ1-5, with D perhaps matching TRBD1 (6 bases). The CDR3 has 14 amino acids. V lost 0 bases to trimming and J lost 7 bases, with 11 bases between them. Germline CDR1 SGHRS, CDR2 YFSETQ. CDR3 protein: CASSLEQGSQPQHF. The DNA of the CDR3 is TGCGCCAGCAGCTTGGAGCAGGGGAGCCAGCCCCAGCATTTT.

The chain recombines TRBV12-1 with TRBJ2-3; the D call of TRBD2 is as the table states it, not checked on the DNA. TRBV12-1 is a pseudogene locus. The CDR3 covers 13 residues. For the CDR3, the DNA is TGTGCCAGCACCTACCTCGATCTAGATACGCAGTATTTT. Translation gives CASTYLDLDTQYF.

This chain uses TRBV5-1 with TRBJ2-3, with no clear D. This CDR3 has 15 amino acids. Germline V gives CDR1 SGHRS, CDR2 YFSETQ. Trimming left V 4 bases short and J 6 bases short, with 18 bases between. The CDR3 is CASSPLTGSRDTQYF. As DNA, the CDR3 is TGCGCCAGCAGCCCCCTGACCGGGTCGAGGGATACGCAGTATTTT.

DNA of the CDR3: TGTGCCAGCAGCCACGGGGGGCCCAAGTACAATGAGCAGTTCTTC. Amino acids: CASSHGGPKYNEQFF. The genes are TRBV9 and TRBJ2-1, with D possibly matching TRBD2 (7 bases). Trimming shortened V by 4 bases and J by 4 bases, and 15 bases separated the two germline ends. The CDR3 has 15 amino acids. Germline V gene lookup returns CDR1 SGDLS and CDR2 YYNGEE.

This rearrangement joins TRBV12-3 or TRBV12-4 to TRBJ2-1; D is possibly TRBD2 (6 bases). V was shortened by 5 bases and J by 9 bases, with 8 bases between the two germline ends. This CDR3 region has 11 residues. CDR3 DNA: TGTGCCAGCAGTGTTAGCGGTGAGCAGTTCTTC. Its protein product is CASSVSGEQFF.

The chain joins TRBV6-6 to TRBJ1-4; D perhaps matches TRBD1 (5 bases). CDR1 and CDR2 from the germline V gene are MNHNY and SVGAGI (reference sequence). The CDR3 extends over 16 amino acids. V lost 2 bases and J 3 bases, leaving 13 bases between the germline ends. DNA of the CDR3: TGTGCCAGCAGTTACCCCGCAGGGTCGGCTAATGAAAAACTGTTTTTT. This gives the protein CASSYPAGSANEKLFF.

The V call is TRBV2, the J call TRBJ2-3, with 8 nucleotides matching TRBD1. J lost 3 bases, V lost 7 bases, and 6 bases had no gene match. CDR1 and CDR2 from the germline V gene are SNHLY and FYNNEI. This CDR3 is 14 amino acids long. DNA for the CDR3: TGTGCCAGCAAGGACAGGGATTCGACAGATACGCAGTATTTT. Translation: CASKDRDSTDTQYF.

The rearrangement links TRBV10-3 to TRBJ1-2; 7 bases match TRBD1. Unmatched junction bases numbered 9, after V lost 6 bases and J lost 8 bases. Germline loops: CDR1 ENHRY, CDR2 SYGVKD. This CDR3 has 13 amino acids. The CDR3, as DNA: TGTGCCATCAGCGAGACGACAGGGCAAGGCTACACCTTC. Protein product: CAISETTGQGYTF.

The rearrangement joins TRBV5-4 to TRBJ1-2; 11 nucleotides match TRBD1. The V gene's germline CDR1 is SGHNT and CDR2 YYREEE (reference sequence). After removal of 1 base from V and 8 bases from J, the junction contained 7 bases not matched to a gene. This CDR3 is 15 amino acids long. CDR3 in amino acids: CASSLLGTGGDGYTF. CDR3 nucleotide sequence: TGTGCCAGCAGCTTGTTGGGGACAGGGGGGGACGGCTACACCTTC.

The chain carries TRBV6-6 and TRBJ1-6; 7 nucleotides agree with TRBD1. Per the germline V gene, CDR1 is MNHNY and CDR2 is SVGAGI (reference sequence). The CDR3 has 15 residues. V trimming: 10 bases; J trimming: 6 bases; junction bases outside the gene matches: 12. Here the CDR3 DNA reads TGTGCCACCCCCCCCGGGGACAGCGGTAATTCACCCCTCCACTTT. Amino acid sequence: CATPPGDSGNSPLHF.

The CDR3: CASSSSLDTEAFF. The CDR3 DNA follows: TGTGCCAGCAGCTCTTCATTAGACACTGAAGCTTTCTTT. The rearrangement joins TRBV11-3 to TRBJ1-1; no clear D gene. V lost 4 bases to trimming and J lost 3 bases, with 9 bases between them. This CDR3 comprises 13 residues. Germline lookup yields CDR1 SGHNT and CDR2 YENEEA. Full variable domain (remainder filled in from reference TRBV11-3 and TRBJ1-1): EAGVVQSPRYKIIEKKQPVAFWCNPISGHNTLYWYLQNLGQGPELLIRYENEEAVDDSQLPKDRFSAERLKGVDSTLKIQPAELGDSAVYLCASSSSLDTEAFFGQGTRLTVV.

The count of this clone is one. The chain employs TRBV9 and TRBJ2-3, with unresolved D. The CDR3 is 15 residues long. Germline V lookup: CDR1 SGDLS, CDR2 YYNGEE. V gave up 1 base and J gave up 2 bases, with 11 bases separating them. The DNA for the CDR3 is TGTGCCAGCAGCGTATTCGGCGGAAACACAGATACGCAGTATTTT. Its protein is CASSVFGGNTDTQYF.

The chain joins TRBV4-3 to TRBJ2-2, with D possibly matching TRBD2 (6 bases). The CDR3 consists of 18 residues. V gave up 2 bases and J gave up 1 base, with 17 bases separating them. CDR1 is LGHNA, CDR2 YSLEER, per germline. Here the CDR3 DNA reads TGCGCCAGCAGCCAAAATCTTTGGGCGGGAAGGAACACCGGGGAGCTGTTTTTT. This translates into CASSQNLWAGRNTGELFF.

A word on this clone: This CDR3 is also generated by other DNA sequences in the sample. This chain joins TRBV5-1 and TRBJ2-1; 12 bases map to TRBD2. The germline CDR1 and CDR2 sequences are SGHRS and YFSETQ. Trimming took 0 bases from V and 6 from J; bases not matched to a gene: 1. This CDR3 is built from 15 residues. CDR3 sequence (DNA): TGCGCCAGCAGCTTGGGACTAGCGGGGGTCAATGAGCAGTTCTTC. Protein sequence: CASSLGLAGVNEQFF.

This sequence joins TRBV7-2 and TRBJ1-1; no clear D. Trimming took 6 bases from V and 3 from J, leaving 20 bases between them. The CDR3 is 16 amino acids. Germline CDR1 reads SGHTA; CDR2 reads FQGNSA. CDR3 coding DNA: TGTGCCAGCAGGAGAGGCCCCGGTGGACTAGACACTGAAGCTTTCTTT. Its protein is CASRRGPGGLDTEAFF.

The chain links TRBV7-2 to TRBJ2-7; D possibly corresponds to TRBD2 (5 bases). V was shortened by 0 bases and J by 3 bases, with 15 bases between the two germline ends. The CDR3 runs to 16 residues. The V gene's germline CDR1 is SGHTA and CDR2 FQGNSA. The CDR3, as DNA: TGTGCCAGCAGCTTAGCGCGACGAGGGATTCGCTACGAGCAGTACTTC. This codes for CASSLARRGIRYEQYF.

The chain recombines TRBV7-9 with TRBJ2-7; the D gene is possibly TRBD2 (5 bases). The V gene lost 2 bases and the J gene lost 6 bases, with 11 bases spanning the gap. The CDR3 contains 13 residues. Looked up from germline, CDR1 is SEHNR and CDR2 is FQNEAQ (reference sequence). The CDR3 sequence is CASSLPTRPEQYF. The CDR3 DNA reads TGTGCCAGCAGCTTACCCACTAGGCCCGAGCAGTACTTC.

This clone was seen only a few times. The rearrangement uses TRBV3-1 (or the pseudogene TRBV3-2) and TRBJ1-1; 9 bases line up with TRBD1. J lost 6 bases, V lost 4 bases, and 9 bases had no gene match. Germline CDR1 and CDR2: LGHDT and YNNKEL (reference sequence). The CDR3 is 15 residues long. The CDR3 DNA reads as TGTGCCAGCAGCCCCTCGGACAGGGGAAGGGCTGAAGCTTTCTTT. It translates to CASSPSDRGRAEAFF.

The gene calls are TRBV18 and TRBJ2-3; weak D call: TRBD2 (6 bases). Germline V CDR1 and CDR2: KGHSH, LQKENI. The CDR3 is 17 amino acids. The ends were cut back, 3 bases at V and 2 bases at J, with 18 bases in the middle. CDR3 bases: TGTGCCAGCTCACCGCGGACGGTCGGGAGACCCACAGATACGCAGTATTTT. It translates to CASSPRTVGRPTDTQYF.